The entry below gives a single TCR beta chain sequence along with its context. This entry comes from a study of CD8+ T cells in alopecia areata. V dropped 2 bases and J dropped 5; count of bases not matched to a gene: 3. Per the germline V gene, CDR1 is LGHNA and CDR2 is YSLEER. This CDR3 region has 15 residues. Following extraction, RNA underwent reverse transcription to cDNA, which served as the sequencing template. Sequenced by immunoSEQ multiplex PCR; TCRdb stores in-frame clones only, minus some. The sample includes more than 200,000 clones, 64% seen only once; the top ten take 4% to 4.5%. Treatment described: oral pan-JAK inhibitor, 5-10 mg twice daily.

The chain couples TRBV4-3 to TRBJ1-6; 7 bases fit TRBD1. Sequences were derived from CD4+ T cells sorted from blood, sampled at week 4, from a patient treated with tofacitinib. This clonotype was obtained from a human donor with alopecia areata. CDR3 residues: CASSQRDRDNSPLHF. Here the CDR3 DNA reads TGCGCCAGCAGCCAACGGGACAGAGATAATTCACCCCTCCACTTT.